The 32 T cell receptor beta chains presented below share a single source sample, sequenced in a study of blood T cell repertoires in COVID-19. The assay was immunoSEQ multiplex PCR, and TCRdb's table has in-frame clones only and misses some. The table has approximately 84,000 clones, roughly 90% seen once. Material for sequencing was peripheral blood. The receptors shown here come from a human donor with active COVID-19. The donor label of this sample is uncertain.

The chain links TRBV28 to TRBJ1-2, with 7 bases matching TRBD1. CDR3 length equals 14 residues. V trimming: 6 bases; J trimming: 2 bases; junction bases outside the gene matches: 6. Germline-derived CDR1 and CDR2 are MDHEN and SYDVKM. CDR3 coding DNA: TGTGCCAGCAGACCCGGGACAGAGAACTATGGCTACACCTTC. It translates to CASRPGTENYGYTF.

CDR3 nucleotide sequence: TGTGCCAGCTCACCACCGGGACAGGGCCTCTATGGCTACACCTTC. This sequence encodes CASSPPGQGLYGYTF. This chain connects TRBV18 to TRBJ1-2, with 9 bases matching TRBD1. V lost 0 bases to trimming and J lost 4 bases; unmatched junction nucleotides: 3. Germline values: CDR1 KGHSH, CDR2 LQKENI. The CDR3 covers 15 residues.

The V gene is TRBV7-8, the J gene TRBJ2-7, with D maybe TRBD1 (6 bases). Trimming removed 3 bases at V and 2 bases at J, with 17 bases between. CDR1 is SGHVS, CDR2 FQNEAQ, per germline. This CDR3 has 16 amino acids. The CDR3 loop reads CASSFHEAGDPYEQYF. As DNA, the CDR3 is TGTGCCAGCAGCTTCCACGAGGCAGGGGATCCCTACGAGCAGTACTTC. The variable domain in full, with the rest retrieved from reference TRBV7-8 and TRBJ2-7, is GAGVSQSPRYKVAKRGQDVALRCDPISGHVSLFWYQQALGQGPEFLTYFQNEAQLDKSGLPSDRFFAERPEGSVSTLKIQRTQQEDSAVYLCASSFHEAGDPYEQYFGPGTRLTVT.

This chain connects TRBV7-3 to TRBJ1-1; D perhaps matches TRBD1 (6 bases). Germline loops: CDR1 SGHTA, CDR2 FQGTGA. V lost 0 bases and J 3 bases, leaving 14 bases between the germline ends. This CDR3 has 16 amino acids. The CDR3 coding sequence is TGTGCCAGCAGCTTAACCCCCGCAGGGGTGGACACTGAAGCTTTCTTT. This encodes CASSLTPAGVDTEAFF.

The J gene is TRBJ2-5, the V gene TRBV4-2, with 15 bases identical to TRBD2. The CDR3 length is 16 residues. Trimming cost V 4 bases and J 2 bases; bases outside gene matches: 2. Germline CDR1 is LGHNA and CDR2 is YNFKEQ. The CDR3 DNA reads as TGTGCCAGCAGCCCTGGACTAGCGGGGGGGCAAGAGACCCAGTACTTC. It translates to CASSPGLAGGQETQYF.

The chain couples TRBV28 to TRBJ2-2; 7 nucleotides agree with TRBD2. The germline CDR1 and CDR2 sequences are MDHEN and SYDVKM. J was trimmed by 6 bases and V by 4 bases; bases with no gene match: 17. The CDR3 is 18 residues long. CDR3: CASSWPRLAGATAGELFF. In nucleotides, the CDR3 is TGTGCCAGCAGTTGGCCCCGACTAGCTGGAGCTACAGCCGGGGAGCTGTTTTTT.

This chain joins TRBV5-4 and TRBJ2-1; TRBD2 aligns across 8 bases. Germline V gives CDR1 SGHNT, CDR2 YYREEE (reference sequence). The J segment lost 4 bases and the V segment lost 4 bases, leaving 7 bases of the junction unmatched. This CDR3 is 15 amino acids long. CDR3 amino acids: CASSAPGLDYNEQFF. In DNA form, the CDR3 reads TGTGCCAGCAGCGCGCCGGGACTAGATTACAATGAGCAGTTCTTC.

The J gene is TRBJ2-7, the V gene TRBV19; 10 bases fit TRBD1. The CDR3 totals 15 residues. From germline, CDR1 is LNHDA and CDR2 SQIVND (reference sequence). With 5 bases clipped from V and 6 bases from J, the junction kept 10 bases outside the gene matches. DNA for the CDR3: TGTGCCAGTAGTTCAACCGGGACAGGGGAAGGCGAGCAGTACTTC. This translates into CASSSTGTGEGEQYF.

CDR3 protein: CASSSDRATYGYTF. The CDR3 DNA sequence: TGCGCCAGCAGCTCCGACAGGGCTACCTATGGCTACACCTTC. The chain couples TRBV5-1 to TRBJ1-2; 7 positions agree with TRBD1. The junction had 6 bases not matched to a gene; V was cut back by 3 bases and J by 4 bases. This CDR3 comprises 14 residues. The germline gives CDR1 SGHRS, CDR2 YFSETQ.

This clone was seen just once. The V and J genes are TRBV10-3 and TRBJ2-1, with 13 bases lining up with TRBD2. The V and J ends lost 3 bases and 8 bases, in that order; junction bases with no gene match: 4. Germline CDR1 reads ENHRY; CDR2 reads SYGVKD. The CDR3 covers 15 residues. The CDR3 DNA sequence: TGTGCCATCAGTGATACTAGCGGGGGGGCTTATGAGCAGTTCTTC. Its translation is CAISDTSGGAYEQFF.

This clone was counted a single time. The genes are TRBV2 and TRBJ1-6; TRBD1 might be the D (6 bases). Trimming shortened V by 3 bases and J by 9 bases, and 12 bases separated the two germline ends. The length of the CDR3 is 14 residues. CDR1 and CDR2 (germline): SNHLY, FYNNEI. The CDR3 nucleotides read TGTGCCAGCAGTGAGGCAGGGGCGAGTTCACCCCTCCACTTT. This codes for CASSEAGASSPLHF.

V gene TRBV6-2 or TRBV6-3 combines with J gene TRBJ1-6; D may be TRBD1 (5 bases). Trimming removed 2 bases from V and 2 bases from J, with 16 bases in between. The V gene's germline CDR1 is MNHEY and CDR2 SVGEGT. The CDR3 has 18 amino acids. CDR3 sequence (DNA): TGTGCCAGCAGTTACGGGAAAGGACATCCCCCCTATAATTCACCCCTCCACTTT. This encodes CASSYGKGHPPYNSPLHF.

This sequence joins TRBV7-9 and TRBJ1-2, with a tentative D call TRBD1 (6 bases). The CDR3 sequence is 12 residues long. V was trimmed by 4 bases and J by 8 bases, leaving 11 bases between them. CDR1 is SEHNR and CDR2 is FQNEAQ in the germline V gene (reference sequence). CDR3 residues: CASSWDMSGYTF. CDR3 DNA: TGTGCCAGCAGCTGGGACATGAGCGGCTACACCTTC.

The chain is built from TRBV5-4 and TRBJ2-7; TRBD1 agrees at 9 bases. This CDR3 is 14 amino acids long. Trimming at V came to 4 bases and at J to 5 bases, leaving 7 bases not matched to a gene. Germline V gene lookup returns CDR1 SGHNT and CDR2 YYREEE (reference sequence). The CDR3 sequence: CASSRTGDWNEQYF. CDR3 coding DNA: TGTGCCAGCAGCCGGACAGGGGATTGGAACGAGCAGTACTTC.

The CDR3 loop reads CASSLVVLDTQYF. The CDR3 DNA reads as TGTGCCAGCAGCTTAGTTGTTCTAGATACGCAGTATTTT. The V gene is TRBV7-6, the J gene TRBJ2-3; D gene unclear. CDR1 is SGHVS and CDR2 is FNYEAQ in the germline V gene. The V and J ends lost 1 base and 5 bases respectively, with 7 bases between them. CDR3 length: 13 amino acids.

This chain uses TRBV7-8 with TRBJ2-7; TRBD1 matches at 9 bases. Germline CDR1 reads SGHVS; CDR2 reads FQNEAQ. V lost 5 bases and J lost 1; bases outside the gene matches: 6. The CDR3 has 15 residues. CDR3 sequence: CASSPGTGISYEQYF. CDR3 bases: TGTGCCAGCAGCCCCGGGACAGGGATTTCCTACGAGCAGTACTTC.

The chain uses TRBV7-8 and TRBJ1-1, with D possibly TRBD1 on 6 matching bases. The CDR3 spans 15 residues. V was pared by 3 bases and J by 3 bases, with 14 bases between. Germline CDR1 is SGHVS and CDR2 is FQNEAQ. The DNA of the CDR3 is TGTGCCAGCAGCTTGCAACAGGGACTAGACACTGAAGCTTTCTTT. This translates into CASSLQQGLDTEAFF.

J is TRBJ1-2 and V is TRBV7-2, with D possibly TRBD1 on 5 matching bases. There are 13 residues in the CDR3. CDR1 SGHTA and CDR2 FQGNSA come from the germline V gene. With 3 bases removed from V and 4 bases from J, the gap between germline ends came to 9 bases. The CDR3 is CASSFGAVYGYTF. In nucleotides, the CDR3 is TGTGCCAGCAGCTTTGGGGCAGTCTATGGCTACACCTTC.

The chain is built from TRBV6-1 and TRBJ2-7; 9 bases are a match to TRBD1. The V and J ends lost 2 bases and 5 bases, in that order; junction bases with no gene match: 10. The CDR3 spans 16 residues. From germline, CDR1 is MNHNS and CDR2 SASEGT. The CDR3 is CASSEIRATGGHEQYF. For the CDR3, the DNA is TGTGCCAGCAGTGAAATTCGGGCCACAGGGGGCCACGAGCAGTACTTC.

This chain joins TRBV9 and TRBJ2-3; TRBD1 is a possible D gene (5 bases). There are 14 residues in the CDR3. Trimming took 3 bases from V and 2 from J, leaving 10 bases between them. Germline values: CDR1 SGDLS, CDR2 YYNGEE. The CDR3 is CASSARQTTDTQYF. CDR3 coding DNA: TGTGCCAGCAGCGCCCGACAGACCACAGATACGCAGTATTTT.

This chain's CDR3 is CASSLDYRGEADTQYF. In DNA, the CDR3 is TGCGCCAGCAGCTTGGATTACAGGGGCGAGGCAGATACGCAGTATTTT. The genes are TRBV5-1 and TRBJ2-3, with 7 nucleotides matching TRBD1. Germline lookup yields CDR1 SGHRS and CDR2 YFSETQ. The CDR3 spans 16 residues. V gave up 0 bases and J gave up 4 bases; unmatched junction bases: 8.

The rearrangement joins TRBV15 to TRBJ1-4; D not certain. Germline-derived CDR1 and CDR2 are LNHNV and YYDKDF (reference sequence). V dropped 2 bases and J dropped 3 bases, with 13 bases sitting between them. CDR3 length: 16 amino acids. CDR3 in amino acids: CATSRHGTVSNEKLFF. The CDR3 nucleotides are TGTGCCACCAGCAGACATGGAACAGTGTCTAATGAAAAACTGTTTTTT.

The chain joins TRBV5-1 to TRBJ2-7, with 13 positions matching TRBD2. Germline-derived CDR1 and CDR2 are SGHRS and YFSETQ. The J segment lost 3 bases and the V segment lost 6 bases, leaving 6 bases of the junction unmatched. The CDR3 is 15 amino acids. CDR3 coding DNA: TGCGCCAGCACCCGGACTAGCGGGGGAAGCTACGAGCAGTACTTC. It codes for CASTRTSGGSYEQYF. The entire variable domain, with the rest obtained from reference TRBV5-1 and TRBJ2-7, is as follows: KAGVTQTPRYLIKTRGQQVTLSCSPISGHRSVSWYQQTPGQGLQFLFEYFSETQRNKGNFPGRFSGRQFSNSRSEMNVSTLELGDSALYLCASTRTSGGSYEQYFGPGTRLTVT.

CDR3 sequence: CASSQLPSGQGSYEQYF. In nucleotides, the CDR3 is TGCGCCAGCAGCCAACTCCCGTCGGGACAGGGGTCCTACGAGCAGTACTTC. The chain is built from TRBV4-1 and TRBJ2-7; 10 bases are a match to TRBD1. CDR1 is MGHRA and CDR2 is YSYEKL in the germline V gene. V was pared by 2 bases and J by 1 base, with 8 bases of the junction left unmatched. The CDR3 has 17 residues.

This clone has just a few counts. For the CDR3, the DNA is TGTGCCAGTAGTACAACAGGGTATCAGCCCCAGCATTTT. Translated, it gives CASSTTGYQPQHF. The genes are TRBV19 and TRBJ1-5, with D tentatively TRBD1 (6 bases). The CDR3 is made up of 13 amino acids. CDR1 is LNHDA, CDR2 SQIVND, per germline (reference sequence). V was trimmed by 4 bases and J by 5 bases, leaving 9 bases between them.

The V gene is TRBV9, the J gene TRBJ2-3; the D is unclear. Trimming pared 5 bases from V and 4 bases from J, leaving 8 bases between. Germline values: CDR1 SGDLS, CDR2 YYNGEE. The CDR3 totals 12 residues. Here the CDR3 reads CASSPGSDTQYF. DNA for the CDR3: TGTGCCAGCAGTCCAGGTTCAGATACGCAGTATTTT.

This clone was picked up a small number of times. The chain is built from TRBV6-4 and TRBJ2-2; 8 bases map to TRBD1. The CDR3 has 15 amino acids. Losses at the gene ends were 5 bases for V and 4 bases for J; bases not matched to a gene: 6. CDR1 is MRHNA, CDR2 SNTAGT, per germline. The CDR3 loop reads CASSPEQGGTGELFF. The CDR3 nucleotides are TGTGCCAGCAGTCCGGAACAGGGGGGCACCGGGGAGCTGTTTTTT.

CDR3: CASGITGNTEAFF. The DNA for the CDR3 is TGTGCCAGCGGCATAACAGGAAACACTGAAGCTTTCTTT. The chain links TRBV27 to TRBJ1-1; D might be TRBD1 (5 bases). CDR1 is MNHEY and CDR2 is SMNVEV in the germline V gene (reference sequence). The V end was cut by 8 bases, the J end by 2 bases, with 12 bases between. The CDR3 runs to 13 residues.

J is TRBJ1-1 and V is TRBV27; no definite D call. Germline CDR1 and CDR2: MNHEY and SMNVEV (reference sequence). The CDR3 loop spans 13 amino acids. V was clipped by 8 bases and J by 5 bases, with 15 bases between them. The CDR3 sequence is CASAFLWRTEAFF. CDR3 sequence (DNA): TGTGCCAGCGCTTTTCTGTGGAGAACTGAAGCTTTCTTT.

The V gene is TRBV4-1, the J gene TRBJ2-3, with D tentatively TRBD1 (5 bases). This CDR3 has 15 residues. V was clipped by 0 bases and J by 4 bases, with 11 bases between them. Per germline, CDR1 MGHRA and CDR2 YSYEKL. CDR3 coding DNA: TGCGCCAGCAGCCAAGAAGGCAGGGCCGCAGATACGCAGTATTTT. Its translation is CASSQEGRAADTQYF.

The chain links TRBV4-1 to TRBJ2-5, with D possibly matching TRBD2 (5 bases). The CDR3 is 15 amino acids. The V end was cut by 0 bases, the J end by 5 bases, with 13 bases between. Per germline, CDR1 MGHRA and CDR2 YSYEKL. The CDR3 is CASSQEVSSRETQYF. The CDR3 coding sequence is TGCGCCAGCAGCCAAGAAGTGTCTAGCCGGGAGACCCAGTACTTC.

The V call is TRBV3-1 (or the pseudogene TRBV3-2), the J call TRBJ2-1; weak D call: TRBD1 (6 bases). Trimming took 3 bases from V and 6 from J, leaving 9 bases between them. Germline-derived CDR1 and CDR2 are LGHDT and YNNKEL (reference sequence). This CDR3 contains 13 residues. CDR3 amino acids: CASSQIQGNEQFF. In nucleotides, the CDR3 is TGTGCCAGCAGCCAGATACAGGGCAATGAGCAGTTCTTC.